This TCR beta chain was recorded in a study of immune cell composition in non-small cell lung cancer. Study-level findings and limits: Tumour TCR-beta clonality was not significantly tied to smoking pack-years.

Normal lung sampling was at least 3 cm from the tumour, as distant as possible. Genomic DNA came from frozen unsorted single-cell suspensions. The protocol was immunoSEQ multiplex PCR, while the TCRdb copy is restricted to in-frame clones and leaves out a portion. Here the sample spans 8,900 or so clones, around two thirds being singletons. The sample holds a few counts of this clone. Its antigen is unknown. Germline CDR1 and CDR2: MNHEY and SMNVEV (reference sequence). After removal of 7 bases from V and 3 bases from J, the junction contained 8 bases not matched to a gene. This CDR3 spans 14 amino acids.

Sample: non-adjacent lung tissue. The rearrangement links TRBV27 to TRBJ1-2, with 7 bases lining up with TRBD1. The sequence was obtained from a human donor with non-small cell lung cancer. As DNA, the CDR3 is TGTGCCAGCATGAAGAGGGGGCACGACTATGGCTACACCTTC. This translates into CASMKRGHDYGYTF.